The rows below give T cell receptor beta chains drawn from one sample of a study of regulatory T cells in long-lasting Graves disease. Each CDR3 protein is one row after TCRdb ran MiXCR on the reads. The sample has 800 to 1,100 distinct CDR3 sequences, 89% seen once. Specimen: peripheral blood mononuclear cells (PBMCs), collected with antithyroid drug treatment, in newly diagnosed or persistent Graves disease (not recorded which). The receptor set was obtained from a woman aged 30 to 39 with Graves disease. Both conserved end residues are part of each CDR3. The order of the fields is CDR3 length, V gene, D gene, J gene, clone size, CDR3 protein, CDR3 DNA. The D gene is left open where the match is weak. Expanded clones get a size class; other rows say once, few or many, or leave the size out.

len: 15; v_gene: TRBV5-4; d_gene: NA; j_gene: TRBJ1-4; abundance: NA; CDR3aa: CASSMNQGANEKLFF; CDR3nt: TGTGCCAGCAGCATGAATCAGGGAGCTAATGAAAAACTGTTTTTT
len: 15; v_gene: TRBV7-8; d_gene: NA; j_gene: TRBJ2-3; abundance: NA; CDR3aa: CASSLGFARTDTQYF; CDR3nt: TGTGCCAGCAGCTTAGGATTCGCGCGCACAGATACGCAGTATTTT
len: 15; v_gene: TRBV30; d_gene: TRBD1; j_gene: TRBJ2-2; abundance: few; CDR3aa: CAWSVLGQVSGELFF; CDR3nt: TGTGCCTGGAGTGTACTGGGACAGGTGTCTGGGGAGCTGTTTTTT
len: 14; v_gene: TRBV10-3; d_gene: NA; j_gene: TRBJ2-1; abundance: few; CDR3aa: CAIREEGEGNEQFF; CDR3nt: TGTGCCATCAGAGAAGAGGGAGAGGGCAATGAGCAGTTCTTC
len: 14; v_gene: TRBV6-5; d_gene: NA; j_gene: TRBJ2-5; abundance: NA; CDR3aa: CASSYLQQVETQYF; CDR3nt: TGTGCCAGCAGTTACCTACAGCAGGTAGAGACCCAGTACTTC
len: 14; v_gene: TRBV28; d_gene: NA; j_gene: TRBJ2-5; abundance: NA; CDR3aa: CASSLSGREGTQYF; CDR3nt: TGTGCCAGCAGTTTAAGTGGAAGAGAGGGGACCCAGTACTTC
len: 15; v_gene: TRBV2; d_gene: TRBD1; j_gene: TRBJ1-1; abundance: NA; CDR3aa: CASSELRTGSTEAFF; CDR3nt: TGTGCCAGCAGTGAACTGAGGACAGGCTCCACTGAAGCTTTCTTT
len: 13; v_gene: TRBV18; d_gene: NA; j_gene: TRBJ2-2; abundance: NA; CDR3aa: CASSPGVTGELFF; CDR3nt: TGTGCCAGCTCCCCAGGGGTCACCGGGGAGCTGTTTTTT
len: 16; v_gene: TRBV19; d_gene: TRBD2; j_gene: TRBJ2-1; abundance: NA; CDR3aa: CASMDSGGRSYNEQFF; CDR3nt: TGTGCCAGTATGGATAGCGGGGGGCGCTCCTACAATGAGCAGTTCTTC
len: 18; v_gene: TRBV5-1; d_gene: NA; j_gene: TRBJ2-4; abundance: NA; CDR3aa: CASSLWGPASEAKNIQYF; CDR3nt: TGCGCCAGCAGCCTTTGGGGACCGGCATCCGAAGCCAAAAACATTCAGTACTTC
len: 13; v_gene: TRBV11-2; d_gene: TRBD1; j_gene: TRBJ1-5; abundance: NA; CDR3aa: CASSFQGGQPQHF; CDR3nt: TGTGCCAGCAGCTTTCAGGGGGGCCAGCCCCAGCATTTT
len: 16; v_gene: TRBV7-9; d_gene: TRBD2; j_gene: TRBJ2-7; abundance: NA; CDR3aa: CASSPDLAGAIDEQYF; CDR3nt: TGTGCCAGCAGTCCAGACTTAGCGGGAGCAATTGACGAGCAGTACTTC
len: 14; v_gene: TRBV6-1; d_gene: TRBD2; j_gene: TRBJ2-7; abundance: NA; CDR3aa: CASSTGGLSYEQYF; CDR3nt: TGTGCCAGCAGTACGGGGGGGCTCTCCTACGAGCAGTACTTC
len: 13; v_gene: TRBV27; d_gene: TRBD2; j_gene: TRBJ2-4; abundance: NA; CDR3aa: CASSRLAENIQYF; CDR3nt: TGTGCCAGCAGTCGACTAGCGGAAAACATTCAGTACTTC
len: 13; v_gene: TRBV6-5; d_gene: NA; j_gene: TRBJ1-4; abundance: NA; CDR3aa: CASSVATNEKLFF; CDR3nt: TGTGCCAGCAGCGTAGCAACTAATGAAAAACTGTTTTTT
len: 13; v_gene: TRBV28; d_gene: NA; j_gene: TRBJ1-5; abundance: NA; CDR3aa: CASSWGPSQPQHF; CDR3nt: TGTGCCAGCAGTTGGGGTCCCAGTCAGCCCCAGCATTTT
len: 13; v_gene: TRBV5-1; d_gene: NA; j_gene: TRBJ2-7; abundance: NA; CDR3aa: CASSLDRSYEQYF; CDR3nt: TGCGCCAGCAGCTTGGACAGGAGCTACGAGCAGTACTTC
len: 15; v_gene: TRBV29-1; d_gene: TRBD2; j_gene: TRBJ2-1; abundance: NA; CDR3aa: CSVGGGSGRNNEQFF; CDR3nt: TGCAGCGTTGGGGGGGGCAGCGGGAGAAACAATGAGCAGTTCTTC
len: 16; v_gene: TRBV19; d_gene: TRBD1; j_gene: TRBJ1-6; abundance: few; CDR3aa: CASSISTGGAVAPLHF; CDR3nt: TGTGCCAGTAGTATATCGACAGGGGGTGCGGTGGCACCCCTCCACTTT
len: 11; v_gene: TRBV20-1; d_gene: TRBD2; j_gene: TRBJ2-3; abundance: NA; CDR3aa: CSARGGTSGGF; CDR3nt: TGCAGTGCTAGAGGGGGGACTAGCGGGGGTTTT
len: 15; v_gene: TRBV28; d_gene: TRBD2; j_gene: TRBJ2-1; abundance: NA; CDR3aa: CASSSPTSVYNEQFF; CDR3nt: TGTGCCAGCAGCTCCCCGACTAGCGTCTACAATGAGCAGTTCTTC
len: 16; v_gene: TRBV5-1; d_gene: NA; j_gene: TRBJ2-3; abundance: NA; CDR3aa: CASSSLGGGGTDTQYF; CDR3nt: TGCGCCAGCAGCTCCCTGGGGGGCGGAGGCACAGATACGCAGTATTTT
len: 13; v_gene: TRBV28; d_gene: NA; j_gene: TRBJ2-3; abundance: NA; CDR3aa: CASSRDFTDTQYF; CDR3nt: TGTGCCAGCAGTCGGGACTTCACAGATACGCAGTATTTT
len: 14; v_gene: TRBV4-1; d_gene: NA; j_gene: TRBJ2-5; abundance: NA; CDR3aa: CASSHAGLQETQYF; CDR3nt: TGCGCCAGCAGCCATGCGGGACTCCAAGAGACCCAGTACTTC
len: 18; v_gene: TRBV6-5; d_gene: NA; j_gene: TRBJ1-3; abundance: NA; CDR3aa: CALGNNGPTQLAGNTIYF; CDR3nt: TGTGCTCTGGGTAATAACGGGCCTACGCAACTTGCTGGAAACACCATATATTTT
len: 13; v_gene: TRBV29-1; d_gene: NA; j_gene: TRBJ2-3; abundance: once; CDR3aa: CSVAGRLQDTQYF; CDR3nt: TGCAGCGTTGCCGGCAGGCTCCAGGATACGCAGTATTTT
len: 16; v_gene: TRBV24-1; d_gene: NA; j_gene: TRBJ2-5; abundance: NA; CDR3aa: CATSGTGRGARETQYF; CDR3nt: TGTGCCACCAGTGGGACGGGGAGAGGGGCAAGGGAGACCCAGTACTTC
len: 17; v_gene: TRBV3-1; d_gene: NA; j_gene: TRBJ2-1; abundance: NA; CDR3aa: CASSHPFLTSSYNEQFF; CDR3nt: TGTGCCAGCAGCCACCCTTTTTTAACTAGCTCCTACAATGAGCAGTTCTTC
len: 14; v_gene: TRBV28; d_gene: NA; j_gene: TRBJ1-5; abundance: NA; CDR3aa: CASSLSVSNQPQHF; CDR3nt: TGTGCCAGCAGTTTATCCGTAAGCAATCAGCCCCAGCATTTT
len: 13; v_gene: TRBV7-9; d_gene: NA; j_gene: TRBJ2-1; abundance: NA; CDR3aa: CASSFGISNEQFF; CDR3nt: TGTGCCAGCAGCTTCGGCATTAGCAATGAGCAGTTCTTC
len: 14; v_gene: TRBV28; d_gene: TRBD2; j_gene: TRBJ2-7; abundance: NA; CDR3aa: CASSLGTSGYEQYF; CDR3nt: TGTGCCAGCAGTTTAGGGACTAGCGGATACGAGCAGTACTTC
len: 12; v_gene: TRBV12-3/TRBV12-4; d_gene: NA; j_gene: TRBJ2-5; abundance: NA; CDR3aa: CASSLVAETQYF; CDR3nt: TGTGCCAGCAGTTTAGTGGCTGAGACCCAGTACTTC
len: 15; v_gene: TRBV7-9; d_gene: NA; j_gene: TRBJ2-3; abundance: NA; CDR3aa: CASSLIRGAADTQYF; CDR3nt: TGTGCCAGCAGCTTAATCCGGGGGGCGGCAGATACGCAGTATTTT
len: 16; v_gene: TRBV10-2; d_gene: TRBD1; j_gene: TRBJ2-2; abundance: NA; CDR3aa: CASSEWGTGATGELFF; CDR3nt: TGCGCCAGCAGTGAGTGGGGGACAGGGGCCACCGGGGAGCTGTTTTTT
len: 15; v_gene: TRBV29-1; d_gene: TRBD1; j_gene: TRBJ2-4; abundance: NA; CDR3aa: CSVGTGILAKNIQYF; CDR3nt: TGCAGCGTGGGGACAGGAATTCTAGCCAAAAACATTCAGTACTTC
len: 15; v_gene: TRBV28; d_gene: NA; j_gene: TRBJ2-1; abundance: NA; CDR3aa: CASSLLAPRANEQFF; CDR3nt: TGTGCCAGCAGTTTACTGGCCCCCCGGGCCAATGAGCAGTTCTTC
len: 10; v_gene: TRBV29-1; d_gene: NA; j_gene: TRBJ2-3; abundance: NA; CDR3aa: CSGRADTQYF; CDR3nt: TGCAGCGGGAGGGCAGATACGCAGTATTTT
len: 14; v_gene: TRBV7-9; d_gene: TRBD1; j_gene: TRBJ2-3; abundance: NA; CDR3aa: CASSSTGWTDTQYF; CDR3nt: TGTGCCAGCAGCTCGACAGGGTGGACAGATACGCAGTATTTT
len: 15; v_gene: TRBV5-1; d_gene: NA; j_gene: TRBJ1-4; abundance: NA; CDR3aa: CASSLTSGPYEKLFF; CDR3nt: TGCGCCAGCAGCTTGACGTCAGGACCTTATGAAAAACTGTTTTTT
len: 17; v_gene: TRBV24-1; d_gene: NA; j_gene: TRBJ2-5; abundance: NA; CDR3aa: CATSDSRGTGRKETQYF; CDR3nt: TGTGCCACCAGTGATTCCAGAGGGACTGGTCGAAAAGAGACCCAGTACTTC
len: 13; v_gene: TRBV5-1; d_gene: NA; j_gene: TRBJ2-2; abundance: NA; CDR3aa: CASSLGDIGELFF; CDR3nt: TGCGCCAGCAGCTTGGGGGACATCGGGGAGCTGTTTTTT
len: 17; v_gene: TRBV5-4; d_gene: NA; j_gene: TRBJ1-2; abundance: NA; CDR3aa: CASSLEGRGAANYGYTF; CDR3nt: TGTGCCAGCAGCTTGGAAGGTCGAGGCGCAGCTAACTATGGCTACACCTTC